The 31 T cell receptor beta chains below were found in one sample sequenced in a study of blood T cell repertoires in COVID-19. This table comes from immunoSEQ multiplex PCR, and its TCRdb copy is limited to in-frame clones, with some not included. The sample lists around 200,000 clones, roughly 80% occurring once. Source material: peripheral blood. The receptors derive from a human donor with acute or convalescent COVID-19. The donor label of this sample is uncertain.

The CDR3 region has the DNA TGTGCCTGGAGTGTAGGCGGGAGCTACGAGCAGTACTTC. Its translation is CAWSVGGSYEQYF. J is TRBJ2-7 and V is TRBV30; TRBD2 matches at 7 bases. Germline CDR1 and CDR2: GTSNPN and SVGIG (reference sequence). The CDR3 spans 13 residues. J was trimmed by 3 bases and V by 0 bases; bases with no gene match: 2. The full variable domain, rest sourced from reference TRBV30 and TRBJ2-7, is SQTIHQWPATLVQPVGSPLSLECTVEGTSNPNLYWYRQAAGRGLQLLFYSVGIGQISSEVPQNLSASRPQDRQFILSSKKLLLSDSGFYLCAWSVGGSYEQYFGPGTRLTVT.

This clone was detected only once. The chain uses TRBV11-2 and TRBJ1-1; 8 bases are a match to TRBD1. The CDR3 loop spans 13 amino acids. Germline assignment: CDR1 SGHAT and CDR2 FQNNGV. V shed 6 bases, J shed 6 bases, and the junction held 6 bases outside the gene matches. Written as DNA, the CDR3 is TGTGCCAGCAGTGCCAGGGGGCTGGCTGAAGCTTTCTTT. The encoded protein is CASSARGLAEAFF.

The J gene is TRBJ2-2, the V gene TRBV19, with D perhaps matching TRBD2 (5 bases). CDR3 length: 13 amino acids. Between the trimmed V and J ends, which lost 3 bases and 4 bases, there was a span of 6 bases. Looked up from germline, CDR1 is LNHDA and CDR2 is SQIVND (reference sequence). This chain's CDR3 is CASSMGSTGELFF. CDR3 nucleotides: TGTGCCAGTAGTATGGGGAGCACCGGGGAGCTGTTTTTT.

CDR3: CASSVKGADSPLHF. In DNA, the CDR3 is TGTGCCAGCAGCGTCAAGGGGGCCGATTCACCCCTCCACTTT. This chain uses TRBV9 with TRBJ1-6; 7 bases map to TRBD1. The CDR3 loop spans 14 amino acids. The V gene end was trimmed by 2 bases and the J gene end by 8 bases; junction bases not matched to a gene: 4. Germline values: CDR1 SGDLS, CDR2 YYNGEE.

This clone was seen a single time. V usage is TRBV28 and J usage is TRBJ2-7; TRBD2 is a possible D gene (7 bases). Trimming took off 6 bases at V and 3 bases at J, with 21 bases between the two ends. This CDR3 contains 16 residues. The germline V gene has CDR1 MDHEN and CDR2 SYDVKM. This CDR3 is CASSSGGSGQFYEQYF. In DNA form, the CDR3 reads TGTGCCAGCAGCTCCGGGGGGTCGGGACAATTCTACGAGCAGTACTTC.

The J gene is TRBJ2-1, the V gene TRBV15; the match to TRBD2 covers 11 bases. Germline CDR1 LNHNV, CDR2 YYDKDF (reference sequence). This CDR3 is 18 amino acids long. The J segment lost 4 bases and the V segment lost 0 bases, leaving 8 bases of the junction unmatched. CDR3 residues: CATSRDGDLAGGYNEQFF. The CDR3, as DNA: TGTGCCACCAGCAGAGATGGTGACCTAGCGGGGGGTTACAATGAGCAGTTCTTC. Looking up the rest from reference TRBV15 and TRBJ2-1 gives the full variable domain: DAMVIQNPRYQVTQFGKPVTLSCSQTLNHNVMYWYQQKSSQAPKLLFHYYDKDFNNEADTPDNFQSRRPNTSFCFLDIRSPGLGDTAMYLCATSRDGDLAGGYNEQFFGPGTRLTVL.

This chain uses TRBV5-1 with TRBJ2-3; 8 bases are shared with TRBD2. Germline trimming cut 4 bases from V and 3 bases from J; bases unmatched to any gene: 7. Germline assignment: CDR1 SGHRS and CDR2 YFSETQ. The CDR3 has 15 residues. DNA of the CDR3: TGCGCCAGCAGCCTCCGGGGGGGAGATACAGATACGCAGTATTTT. Translation gives CASSLRGGDTDTQYF. The full variable domain, completed using reference TRBV5-1 and TRBJ2-3, is KAGVTQTPRYLIKTRGQQVTLSCSPISGHRSVSWYQQTPGQGLQFLFEYFSETQRNKGNFPGRFSGRQFSNSRSEMNVSTLELGDSALYLCASSLRGGDTDTQYFGPGTRLTVL.

CDR3 protein: CASSFAGQAYGYTF. The DNA of the CDR3 is TGTGCCAGCAGCTTTGCGGGACAGGCGTATGGCTACACCTTC. This chain uses TRBV7-2 with TRBJ1-2; TRBD1 matches 8 bases. CDR3 length equals 14 residues. V shed 3 bases, J shed 5 bases, and the junction held 5 bases outside the gene matches. Germline-derived CDR1 and CDR2 are SGHTA and FQGNSA.

The V gene is TRBV28, the J gene TRBJ2-3, with 11 positions matching TRBD2. Germline CDR1 reads MDHEN; CDR2 reads SYDVKM. With V trimmed by 2 bases and J by 2 bases, 9 bases remained unmatched. The CDR3 extends over 18 amino acids. CDR3 amino acids: CASSLRKTSGTFTDTQYF. CDR3 coding DNA: TGTGCCAGCAGTTTACGGAAGACTAGCGGGACATTCACAGATACGCAGTATTTT.

The count of this clone is one. This chain uses TRBV7-2 with TRBJ1-5, with 9 bases that match TRBD1. With V trimmed by 5 bases and J by 2 bases, 1 base remained unmatched. The CDR3 has 14 residues. Germline lookup yields CDR1 SGHTA and CDR2 FQGNSA. CDR3 region: CASSRTGGNQPQHF. CDR3 DNA: TGTGCCAGCAGCCGGACAGGGGGCAATCAGCCCCAGCATTTT.

The DNA of the CDR3 is TGTGCCAGCAGTGAACTCCAGGGAGGCGGCACCGGGGAGCTGTTTTTT. Its protein is CASSELQGGGTGELFF. The chain joins TRBV2 to TRBJ2-2; possibly TRBD2 for D (6 bases). V lost 2 bases to trimming and J lost 4 bases, with 14 bases between them. The CDR3 runs to 16 residues. Germline assignment: CDR1 SNHLY and CDR2 FYNNEI.

The chain recombines TRBV5-1 with TRBJ2-2; 14 positions agree with TRBD2. Trimming at V came to 4 bases and at J to 0 bases, leaving 14 bases not matched to a gene. CDR1 is SGHRS, CDR2 YFSETQ, per germline. This CDR3 spans 21 amino acids. The CDR3 coding sequence is TGCGCCAGCAGCCAGACGATACCGGGACTAGCGGGAGCGACGAACACCGGGGAGCTGTTTTTT. Translation: CASSQTIPGLAGATNTGELFF.

The J gene is TRBJ2-7, the V gene TRBV20-1, with TRBD1 matching 7 bases. This CDR3 comprises 13 residues. The trim removed 3 bases at V and 2 bases at J, leaving 4 bases unmatched. Germline CDR1 and CDR2: DFQATT and SNEGSKA (reference sequence). The CDR3 DNA sequence: TGCAGTGCTAGTAGGGGGCGAACCTACGAGCAGTACTTC. Translation: CSASRGRTYEQYF.

The V call is TRBV12-5, the J call TRBJ1-1; unclear D gene. From germline, CDR1 is LGHNT and CDR2 FRNRAP. Trimming shortened V by 4 bases and J by 9 bases, and 12 bases separated the two germline ends. The CDR3 is 12 amino acids. The CDR3 is CASGSPGGQAFF. CDR3 DNA: TGTGCTAGTGGTTCCCCGGGAGGCCAAGCTTTCTTT.

This rearrangement joins TRBV19 to TRBJ1-4, with D maybe TRBD1 (6 bases). Trimming stripped 8 bases from V and 0 bases from J, with 10 bases between. Germline CDR1 is LNHDA and CDR2 is SQIVND (reference sequence). This CDR3 spans 14 amino acids. CDR3 sequence (DNA): TGTGCCAGTCGACAGGTTGCAACTAATGAAAAACTGTTTTTT. Amino acids: CASRQVATNEKLFF.

This clone was counted between two and nine times. The chain has TRBV2 and TRBJ2-7; tentatively, D is TRBD1 (6 bases). The V end was cut by 7 bases, the J end by 7 bases, with 14 bases between. Germline CDR1 and CDR2: SNHLY and FYNNEI. This CDR3 has 12 amino acids. CDR3: CASTLSQGEQYF. The CDR3 DNA sequence: TGTGCCAGCACCTTAAGCCAGGGGGAGCAGTACTTC.

Here the CDR3 reads CASSRRTSGQAGELFF. Here the CDR3 DNA reads TGTGCCAGCAGCCGAAGGACTAGCGGTCAGGCCGGGGAGCTGTTTTTT. The rearrangement links TRBV3-1 (or the pseudogene TRBV3-2) to TRBJ2-2; 10 bases agree with TRBD2. CDR3 length: 16 residues. J lost 6 bases, V lost 4 bases, and 8 bases had no gene match. Germline V CDR1 and CDR2: LGHDT, YNNKEL (reference sequence).

The chain carries TRBV18 and TRBJ2-1; TRBD2 aligns across 9 bases. Trimming removed 3 bases from V and 10 bases from J; junction bases left unmatched: 7. Germline values: CDR1 KGHSH, CDR2 LQKENI. The CDR3 has 14 amino acids. Written as DNA, the CDR3 is TGTGCCAGCTCACCGGTAGCGGGAGCACGAGAGCAGTTCTTC. The encoded protein is CASSPVAGAREQFF.

This chain joins TRBV4-1 and TRBJ1-1; D unresolved. Trimming removed 0 bases at V and 6 bases at J, with 11 bases between. Germline assignment: CDR1 MGHRA and CDR2 YSYEKL. CDR3 length: 14 residues. Here the CDR3 reads CASSQDWFSAEAFF. DNA of the CDR3: TGCGCCAGCAGCCAAGACTGGTTCTCGGCTGAAGCTTTCTTT.

The rearrangement links TRBV29-1 to TRBJ2-5; 10 positions match TRBD2. CDR3 length: 13 residues. The V and J ends lost 6 bases and 2 bases, in that order; junction bases with no gene match: 3. Germline V gene sequence: CDR1 SQVTM, CDR2 ANQGSEA. This chain's CDR3 is CSVKRGGQETQYF. DNA for the CDR3: TGCAGCGTAAAGCGGGGGGGACAAGAGACCCAGTACTTC. The full variable domain, with the rest looked up from reference TRBV29-1 and TRBJ2-5, is SAVISQKPSRDICQRGTSLTIQCQVDSQVTMMFWYRQQPGQSLTLIATANQGSEATYESGFVIDKFPISRPNLTFSTLTVSNMSPEDSSIYLCSVKRGGQETQYFGPGTRLLVL.

This clone was recorded once. Other DNA sequences in this sample translate to the same CDR3. This rearrangement joins TRBV6-5 to TRBJ1-5; 7 bases match TRBD1. The CDR3 has 12 residues. Per the germline V gene, CDR1 is MNHEY and CDR2 is SVGAGI. The V segment lost 6 bases and the J segment 6 bases; nucleotides outside the gene matches: 2. The CDR3 bases are TGTGCCAGCAGCCCAGGGGGTCAGCCCCAGCATTTT. Its translation: CASSPGGQPQHF.

The chain is built from TRBV27 and TRBJ1-2; 7 bases align to TRBD1. CDR3 length equals 17 residues. V was clipped by 3 bases and J by 4 bases; unmatched bases: 14. Per the germline V gene, CDR1 is MNHEY and CDR2 is SMNVEV (reference sequence). CDR3 bases: TGTGCCAGCAGTTTTGTTGGGAGCGGACAGGCCAGCTATGGCTACACCTTC. Amino acid sequence: CASSFVGSGQASYGYTF.

This sequence joins TRBV5-6 and TRBJ2-5; D remains ambiguous. V shed 4 bases and J shed 1 base, with 11 bases lying between them. The CDR3 sequence is 14 residues long. Germline CDR1 reads SGHDT; CDR2 reads YYEEEE. CDR3 nucleotide sequence: TGTGCCAGCAGCCCGTTGCGCCGCCAAGAGACCCAGTACTTC. This translates into CASSPLRRQETQYF.

The chain links TRBV3-1 (or the pseudogene TRBV3-2) to TRBJ1-3; the match to TRBD1 covers 7 bases. CDR3 length: 14 amino acids. V was clipped by 6 bases and J by 0 bases; unmatched bases: 2. CDR1 and CDR2 (germline): LGHDT, YNNKEL (reference sequence). The CDR3 DNA follows: TGTGCCAGCAGGGGGACAGACTCTGGAAACACCATATATTTT. Its protein product is CASRGTDSGNTIYF.

The chain combines TRBV19 with TRBJ1-1, with D perhaps matching TRBD1 (5 bases). Germline V gene data show CDR1 as LNHDA and CDR2 as SQIVND (reference sequence). CDR3 length equals 15 residues. Trimming took 0 bases from V and 3 from J, leaving 11 bases between them. The CDR3, as DNA: TGTGCCAGTAGTATAGATAAGGGGCGGTACACTGAAGCTTTCTTT. It translates to CASSIDKGRYTEAFF.

In its sample, this clone was seen once. The CDR3 sequence: CASSQGSAADRGYTEAFF. Written as DNA, the CDR3 is TGCGCCAGCAGCCAAGGTAGTGCCGCGGACAGGGGATACACTGAAGCTTTCTTT. The genes are TRBV4-1 and TRBJ1-1; 9 nucleotides line up with TRBD1. The CDR3 consists of 18 residues. Germline V lookup: CDR1 MGHRA, CDR2 YSYEKL. V dropped 1 base and J dropped 3; count of bases not matched to a gene: 12.

V is TRBV28 and J is TRBJ2-7; no reliable D call. Germline values: CDR1 MDHEN, CDR2 SYDVKM. V was cut by 2 bases and J by 7 bases, with 9 bases left in between. The CDR3 has 12 residues. CDR3 amino acids: CASSLPLVEQYF. The CDR3 DNA reads as TGTGCCAGCAGTTTACCCCTTGTGGAGCAGTACTTC.

As DNA, the CDR3 is TGTGCCAGCAGTGAACATGGGACAGGGGGCGCCCGGCCCCAGCATTTT. Protein product: CASSEHGTGGARPQHF. The chain recombines TRBV2 with TRBJ1-5, with 12 bases identical to TRBD1. V gave up 2 bases and J gave up 9 bases; unmatched junction bases: 8. Germline-derived CDR1 and CDR2 are SNHLY and FYNNEI. This CDR3 contains 16 residues.

The chain combines TRBV7-2 with TRBJ2-1; D is possibly TRBD2 (6 bases). The CDR3 sequence is 14 residues long. V dropped 5 bases and J dropped 8 bases, with 16 bases sitting between them. The germline gives CDR1 SGHTA, CDR2 FQGNSA. CDR3 bases: TGTGCCAGCAGCCCGGGACTGGGGTCCGATGAGCAGTTCTTC. It codes for CASSPGLGSDEQFF.

The chain carries TRBV9 and TRBJ2-7, with 7 bases matching TRBD2. The J segment lost 5 bases and the V segment lost 4 bases, leaving 18 bases of the junction unmatched. The CDR3 consists of 17 residues. From germline, CDR1 is SGDLS and CDR2 YYNGEE. The CDR3 is CASSPTVAGVKRDEQYF. CDR3 DNA sequence: TGTGCCAGCAGCCCTACCGTCGCGGGAGTTAAAAGGGACGAGCAGTACTTC.

The chain combines TRBV5-1 with TRBJ1-4, with 10 bases lining up with TRBD1. V lost 5 bases to trimming and J lost 0 bases; unmatched junction nucleotides: 4. CDR3 length: 16 amino acids. The V gene's germline CDR1 is SGHRS and CDR2 YFSETQ. CDR3 sequence: CASRTGTGATNEKLFF. The DNA of the CDR3 is TGCGCCAGCAGGACCGGGACAGGGGCAACTAATGAAAAACTGTTTTTT.